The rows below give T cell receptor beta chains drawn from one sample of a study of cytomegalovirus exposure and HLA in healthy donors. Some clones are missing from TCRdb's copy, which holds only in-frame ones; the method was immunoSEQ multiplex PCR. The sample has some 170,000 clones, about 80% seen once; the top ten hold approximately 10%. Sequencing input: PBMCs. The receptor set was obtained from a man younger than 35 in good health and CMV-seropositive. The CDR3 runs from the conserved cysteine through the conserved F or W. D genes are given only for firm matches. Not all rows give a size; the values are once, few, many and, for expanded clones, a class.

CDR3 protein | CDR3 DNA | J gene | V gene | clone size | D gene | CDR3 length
CASSLLGEGSVNEQFF | TGTGCCAGCAGCTTGCTCGGGGAGGGAAGTGTCAATGAGCAGTTCTTC | TRBJ2-1 | TRBV5-4 | - | TRBD2 | 16
CAWSGTGNTEAFF | TGTGCCTGGAGTGGAACAGGGAACACTGAAGCTTTCTTT | TRBJ1-1 | TRBV30 | once | - | 13
CASSRDRAPPASVF | TGTGCCAGCAGTAGGGACAGGGCACCACCAGCGTCCGTCTTC | TRBJ1-2 | TRBV5-4 | - | TRBD1 | 14
CASSTRQGMNTEAFF | TGTGCCAGTAGTACCCGACAGGGCATGAACACTGAAGCTTTCTTT | TRBJ1-1 | TRBV19 | - | TRBD1 | 15
CASSQSSAGLSYEQYF | TGCGCCAGCAGCCAATCCTCGGCGGGCCTCTCCTACGAGCAGTACTTC | TRBJ2-7 | TRBV4-3 | - | - | 16
CASRRGGRGRRIPDQPQHF | TGTGCCAGCAGGAGAGGGGGACGAGGAAGGCGAATCCCCGATCAGCCCCAGCATTTT | TRBJ1-5 | TRBV7-3 | - | - | 19
CASSRSAGGPATGELFF | TGTGCCAGTAGCCGTTCGGCGGGAGGGCCGGCCACCGGGGAGCTGTTTTTT | TRBJ2-2 | TRBV19 | - | TRBD2 | 17
CASSEIVGTYEQYF | TGCGCCAGCAGTGAAATTGTCGGGACCTACGAGCAGTACTTC | TRBJ2-7 | TRBV10-1 | - | - | 14
CASSIAPQGARNQPQHF | TGTGCCAGTAGTATAGCCCCCCAGGGGGCTAGAAATCAGCCCCAGCATTTT | TRBJ1-5 | TRBV19 | - | TRBD1 | 17
CASRAVRPTGVQPQHF | TGCGCCAGCAGAGCCGTTAGGCCGACAGGGGTACAGCCCCAGCATTTT | TRBJ1-5 | TRBV10-1 | - | TRBD1 | 16
CASSAGTGGPKVHQETQYF | TGTGCCAGCAGCGCGGGGACAGGGGGCCCGAAGGTTCACCAAGAGACCCAGTACTTC | TRBJ2-5 | TRBV5-6 | - | TRBD1 | 19
CASSLTGQTEAFF | TGTGCCAGCAGTTTGACAGGGCAAACTGAAGCTTTCTTT | TRBJ1-1 | TRBV6-4 | - | TRBD1 | 13
CASSQGGRWPSNEKLFF | TGCGCCAGCAGCCAAGGGGGGCGGTGGCCCTCTAATGAAAAACTGTTTTTT | TRBJ1-4 | TRBV4-3 | - | - | 17
CASSLDRLVGGPSDEQFF | TGTGCCAGCAGCTTAGATCGGCTAGTGGGGGGGCCGTCTGATGAGCAGTTCTTC | TRBJ2-1 | TRBV11-3 | - | - | 18
CATSRERARVNEKLFF | TGTGCCACCAGCAGAGAACGGGCCAGGGTTAATGAAAAACTGTTTTTT | TRBJ1-4 | TRBV15 | once | - | 16
CANSLPGQGAYNEQFF | TGTGCCAACAGTCTACCCGGACAGGGCGCCTACAATGAGCAGTTCTTC | TRBJ2-1 | TRBV27 | - | TRBD1 | 16
CASSEVVRSYNEQFF | TGTGCCAGCAGTGAAGTGGTGCGGAGCTACAATGAGCAGTTCTTC | TRBJ2-1 | TRBV6-1 | - | - | 15
CASSPGAGAGETQYF | TGTGCCAGCAGCCCAGGGGCGGGAGCGGGAGAGACCCAGTACTTC | TRBJ2-5 | TRBV4-2 | - | - | 15
CASSQGGSGQETQYF | TGCGCCAGCAGCCAAGGAGGTAGCGGCCAAGAGACCCAGTACTTC | TRBJ2-5 | TRBV4-1 | - | - | 15
CASSPQQNEQYF | TGTGCCAGCAGCCCACAGCAAAACGAGCAGTACTTC | TRBJ2-7 | TRBV7-2 | - | - | 12
CASSMGGSGGNEQFF | TGTGCCAGTAGTATGGGGGGATCCGGGGGCAATGAGCAGTTCTTC | TRBJ2-1 | TRBV19 | - | - | 15
CASSGQSTIF | TGTGCCAGCAGTGGACAGAGCACTATTTTT | TRBJ2-2 | TRBV2 | - | - | 10
CASVDRGHEKLFF | TGTGCCAGTGTTGACAGGGGACATGAAAAACTGTTTTTT | TRBJ1-4 | TRBV19 | - | TRBD1 | 13
CASMGDRDNGYTF | TGTGCCAGCATGGGGGACAGGGATAATGGCTACACCTTC | TRBJ1-2 | TRBV28 | - | TRBD1 | 13
CASSYSSEAFF | TGTGCCAGCAGCTACTCCTCCGAAGCTTTCTTT | TRBJ1-1 | TRBV5-6 | - | - | 11
CASSQGIDRAGYTF | TGCGCCAGCAGCCAAGGTATTGACAGGGCAGGCTACACCTTC | TRBJ1-2 | TRBV4-1 | - | TRBD1 | 14
CASLGGTNTEAFF | TGTGCCAGCCTCGGGGGGACTAACACTGAAGCTTTCTTT | TRBJ1-1 | TRBV7-9 | - | - | 13
CSAEGAAGGTGELFF | TGCAGCGCCGAGGGAGCGGCGGGAGGCACCGGGGAGCTGTTTTTT | TRBJ2-2 | TRBV29-1 | once | TRBD2 | 15
CASSPRWSQETQYF | TGTGCCAGCAGCCCTCGGTGGAGCCAAGAGACCCAGTACTTC | TRBJ2-5 | TRBV7-9 | - | - | 14
CASGTGTRPQHF | TGCGCCAGCGGGACAGGGACAAGGCCCCAGCATTTT | TRBJ1-5 | TRBV10-1 | - | TRBD1 | 12
CASRTGGAVNTEAFF | TGTGCCAGCCGAACAGGGGGCGCAGTGAACACTGAAGCTTTCTTT | TRBJ1-1 | TRBV28 | - | TRBD1 | 15
CASSLTGLGSYEQYF | TGCGCCAGCAGCTTGACAGGGCTTGGGTCCTACGAGCAGTACTTC | TRBJ2-7 | TRBV5-1 | - | - | 15
CASSFRQENTEAFF | TGTGCCAGCAGCTTCAGGCAGGAGAACACTGAAGCTTTCTTT | TRBJ1-1 | TRBV7-9 | few | - | 14
CASSSQGADNEQFF | TGTGCCAGCAGCTCACAGGGGGCGGACAATGAGCAGTTCTTC | TRBJ2-1 | TRBV11-3 | - | TRBD1 | 14
CASSLDSPNEKLFF | TGCGCCAGCAGCCTGGACAGTCCAAATGAAAAACTGTTTTTT | TRBJ1-4 | TRBV5-1 | - | - | 14
CASSQYSGQPQHF | TGTGCCAGCAGCCAATATTCGGGTCAGCCCCAGCATTTT | TRBJ1-5 | TRBV4-2 | - | - | 13
CASSLEQGDYEQYF | TGTGCCAGCAGTTTAGAACAGGGGGACTACGAGCAGTACTTC | TRBJ2-7 | TRBV28 | once | TRBD1 | 14
CASSEYHRGNYGYTF | TGTGCCAGCAGTGAGTACCACAGGGGAAACTATGGCTACACCTTC | TRBJ1-2 | TRBV6-1 | - | TRBD1 | 15
CASSLGPGGTYEQYF | TGTGCTAGCAGCTTAGGACCAGGGGGCACCTACGAGCAGTACTTC | TRBJ2-7 | TRBV7-7 | once | TRBD1 | 15
CASRGTGGPYEQYF | TGTGCCAGCCGTGGGACGGGGGGCCCCTACGAGCAGTACTTC | TRBJ2-7 | TRBV28 | - | - | 14
CASVAVSGGVGEQFF | TGTGCCAGCGTAGCTGTAAGTGGGGGGGTAGGTGAGCAGTTCTTC | TRBJ2-1 | TRBV7-3 | - | TRBD2 | 15
CAISESKQNTEAFF | TGTGCCATCAGTGAGTCTAAGCAGAACACTGAAGCTTTCTTT | TRBJ1-1 | TRBV10-3 | - | - | 14
CASSLVGVQETQYF | TGTGCCAGTAGCCTTGTGGGAGTTCAAGAGACCCAGTACTTC | TRBJ2-5 | TRBV19 | - | - | 14
CAISERQGSGETQYF | TGTGCCATCAGTGAGCGACAGGGATCTGGAGAGACCCAGTACTTC | TRBJ2-5 | TRBV10-3 | - | TRBD1 | 15
CASSPPGGTGRQYGYTF | TGTGCCAGCAGTCCCCCGGGAGGGACAGGGCGTCAGTATGGCTACACCTTC | TRBJ1-2 | TRBV28 | - | TRBD1 | 17
CASSLLGSRTEAFF | TGTGCCAGCAGTTTGCTAGGATCGCGCACTGAAGCTTTCTTT | TRBJ1-1 | TRBV28 | - | - | 14
CASSLAASGRTGELFF | TGTGCCAGCAGCTTGGCGGCTAGCGGGAGAACCGGGGAGCTGTTTTTT | TRBJ2-2 | TRBV5-6 | - | TRBD2 | 16
CASSQGGNEQFF | TGTGCCAGCAGCCAGGGAGGCAATGAGCAGTTCTTC | TRBJ2-1 | TRBV11-2 | - | - | 12
CASRDRVGKNIQYF | TGTGCCAGTCGGGACAGGGTTGGCAAAAACATTCAGTACTTC | TRBJ2-4 | TRBV19 | - | TRBD1 | 14
CASRDRVGTDTQYF | TGCGCCAGCAGGGACAGGGTCGGCACAGATACGCAGTATTTT | TRBJ2-3 | TRBV5-1 | - | TRBD1 | 14
CASSQDYRNTGELFF | TGCGCCAGCAGCCAAGACTATCGGAACACCGGGGAGCTGTTTTTT | TRBJ2-2 | TRBV4-3 | - | - | 15
CSGTTVMNTEAFF | TGCAGCGGCACGACAGTCATGAACACTGAAGCTTTCTTT | TRBJ1-1 | TRBV29-1 | - | - | 13
CASRPTSGGYEQYF | TGTGCCAGCAGACCGACTAGCGGGGGCTACGAGCAGTACTTC | TRBJ2-7 | TRBV28 | - | TRBD2 | 14
CASSVGASGRGVETQYF | TGTGCCAGCAGCGTAGGAGCTAGCGGGAGGGGGGTAGAGACCCAGTACTTC | TRBJ2-5 | TRBV9 | - | TRBD2 | 17
CASSFWGNTEAFF | TGCGCCAGCAGCTTCTGGGGCAACACTGAAGCTTTCTTT | TRBJ1-1 | TRBV5-1 | - | - | 13
CASSQLGQVNQPQHF | TGCGCCAGCAGCCAACTGGGACAAGTCAATCAGCCCCAGCATTTT | TRBJ1-5 | TRBV4-1 | - | - | 15
CASSDQGSGYTF | TGTGCCAGCAGTGACCAGGGATCTGGCTACACCTTC | TRBJ1-2 | TRBV6-4 | - | - | 12
CASSQTLVGGTYNEQFF | TGTGCCAGCAGTCAAACCCTAGTGGGGGGGACCTACAATGAGCAGTTCTTC | TRBJ2-1 | TRBV27 | few | TRBD2 | 17
CASSRGWRSLYEQYF | TGTGCCAGCTCCCGGGGGTGGCGATCGCTCTACGAGCAGTACTTC | TRBJ2-7 | TRBV2 | - | - | 15
CASSPPTSTNEQFF | TGTGCCAGCAGCCCTCCGACTAGTACCAATGAGCAGTTCTTC | TRBJ2-1 | TRBV5-6 | - | - | 14